These 10 T cell receptor beta chains were sequenced from one sample in a study of long-term antiretroviral therapy in people with HIV (dated by TCRdb to 2022 to 2024). The immunoSEQ hsTCRB v3.0 assay was used at survey level resolution to sequence the TRB variable region. As stored in TCRdb, this immuneACCESS dataset retains in-frame rearrangements with V and J assigned. A fraction of the clones does not appear; measured against another copy, unresolved V genes explain less than half of the discrepancy, and the remainder lacks a known reason. This sample gives around 19,000 clones in total; about nine tenths of them show up just once. Roughly a tenth of the sample belongs to the ten largest clones. Here the sequenced sample was unsorted PBMCs, taken 4.4 years before starting antiretroviral therapy. The receptors were sampled from a woman under 40 with HIV.

The chain carries TRBV19 and TRBJ2-1, with 9 bases identical to TRBD2. V lost 9 bases, J lost 5 bases, and 14 bases stayed unmatched. In germline, CDR1 is LNHDA, CDR2 SQIVND (reference sequence). This CDR3 contains 16 residues. The CDR3 nucleotides read TGTGCCAGCCGTCAGGGAGGCGGGGGGGGACACAATGAGCAGTTCTTC. It yields the protein CASRQGGGGGHNEQFF.

CDR3 in amino acids: CASSQDRSPYLEQYF. The CDR3 coding sequence is TGCGCCAGCAGCCAAGACAGATCCCCCTACTTAGAGCAGTACTTC. The rearrangement joins TRBV4-3 to TRBJ2-7; D gene ambiguous. Trimming removed 0 bases at V and 7 bases at J, with 16 bases between. CDR1 is LGHNA, CDR2 YSLEER, per germline. The CDR3 is 15 residues long.

The rearrangement uses TRBV25-1 and TRBJ2-5, with no clear D. CDR1 is MGHDK, CDR2 SYGVNS, per germline. The V gene lost 4 bases and the J gene lost 5 bases, with 11 bases spanning the gap. This CDR3 has 13 amino acids. The chain's CDR3 is CASSATPRETQYF. DNA for the CDR3: TGTGCCAGCAGTGCGACTCCGCGGGAGACCCAGTACTTC.

V and J are TRBV27 and TRBJ1-6, with 12 bases identical to TRBD1. The CDR3 has 19 residues. Per the germline V gene, CDR1 is MNHEY and CDR2 is SMNVEV (reference sequence). V was pared by 3 bases and J by 6 bases, with 12 bases of the junction left unmatched. The CDR3 coding sequence is TGTGCCAGCAGTTTCGCCGGGACAGGGGGCGTAATCGGTAATTCACCCCTCCACTTT. Translated: CASSFAGTGGVIGNSPLHF.

The chain combines TRBV29-1 with TRBJ2-2; a possible D gene is TRBD2 (6 bases). Germline CDR1 SQVTM, CDR2 ANQGSEA. This CDR3 spans 17 amino acids. Trimming took 1 base from V and 0 from J, leaving 15 bases between them. CDR3 nucleotides: TGCAGCGTTGAAGTGCGGGATGGTCTTTCGAACACCGGGGAGCTGTTTTTT. Its translation is CSVEVRDGLSNTGELFF.

The chain couples TRBV5-1 to TRBJ1-1; D remains unclear. V was cut by 4 bases and J by 3 bases, with 10 bases left in between. The CDR3 length is 13 residues. Germline lookup yields CDR1 SGHRS and CDR2 YFSETQ. The CDR3 coding sequence is TGCGCCAGCAGCGCAGGCGCGGACACTGAAGCTTTCTTT. Translation: CASSAGADTEAFF.

This chain links TRBV18 with TRBJ1-6; TRBD1 might be the D (5 bases). This CDR3 spans 15 amino acids. V lost 0 bases and J 10 bases, leaving 13 bases between the germline ends. Germline CDR1 KGHSH, CDR2 LQKENI. CDR3 sequence reads: CASSPPGRVGSPLHF. CDR3 in DNA: TGTGCCAGCTCACCACCGGGCAGGGTTGGATCACCCCTCCACTTT.

The CDR3 DNA is TGTGCCAGCAGTGACGGACCACAGGGGAGGAATCAGCCCCAGCATTTT. Translating gives CASSDGPQGRNQPQHF. The gene calls are TRBV6-1 and TRBJ1-5, with 7 bases identical to TRBD1. V gave up 3 bases and J gave up 4 bases; unmatched junction bases: 9. In germline, CDR1 is MNHNS, CDR2 SASEGT. This CDR3 contains 16 residues.

V and J are TRBV4-3 and TRBJ1-2; TRBD1 is a possible D gene (6 bases). There are 15 residues in the CDR3. The V and J ends lost 0 bases and 4 bases respectively, with 12 bases between them. From germline, CDR1 is LGHNA and CDR2 YSLEER. The CDR3 reads CASSQEPGASYGYTF. In DNA, the CDR3 is TGCGCCAGCAGCCAAGAACCAGGGGCTAGCTATGGCTACACCTTC.

The rearrangement links TRBV7-9 to TRBJ2-7; 8 nucleotides line up with TRBD2. Germline V gene lookup returns CDR1 SEHNR and CDR2 FQNEAQ (reference sequence). After removal of 5 bases from V and 3 bases from J, the junction contained 9 bases not matched to a gene. The CDR3 extends over 15 amino acids. In nucleotides, the CDR3 is TGTGCCAGCAGCCTGGGACTAGAGGTTGGCTACGAGCAGTACTTC. Translated: CASSLGLEVGYEQYF.